This entry is about one T cell receptor beta chain. What it binds is unknown. This specimen belongs to a study of cytomegalovirus exposure and HLA in healthy donors. Overall study context: Genotyping showed 70% to 90% of some 400 donors falling in the Caucasian-associated ancestry cluster. The study's findings and limits: At a 0.05 false discovery rate, a later analysis found 15,000 to 20,000 TCR beta sequences to be associated with HLA alleles.

A multiplex PCR was run with 60 Vbeta primers and 13 Jbeta primers. TCRdb's table, derived via immunoSEQ multiplex PCR, lists solely in-frame clones and lacks some. Here the sample spans under 150,000 clones, around 83% being singletons. The receptor was isolated from a girl aged 2 to 10 in good health and CMV-seronegative. The sequenced sample was PBMCs.

This chain's CDR3 is CASSRRGIAGEEQYF. The CDR3 DNA is TGTGCCAGCAGTCGCCGTGGGATAGCGGGGGAGGAGCAGTACTTC. This chain connects TRBV6-5 to TRBJ2-7, with 9 bases aligning to TRBD2. Trimming removed 5 bases from V and 7 bases from J; junction bases left unmatched: 12. Germline V gene sequence: CDR1 MNHEY, CDR2 SVGAGI. The CDR3 has 15 amino acids.